This entry concerns a single TCR beta chain. The sample comes from a study of blood T cell repertoires in COVID-19. Background on the study: The cDNA or gDNA used as material had been derived from T cells, B-cell-depleted T cells, or PBMCs.

Clones were read by immunoSEQ multiplex PCR, and TCRdb kept only the in-frame ones, dropping some. The sample has 350,000 to 400,000 clones, roughly nine tenths seen once; the top ten hold about 0.78%. Clinical history reported by participants formed the basis on which cohorts were assigned. Contact with a PCR-confirmed or clinician-diagnosed COVID-19 case occurred within 2 weeks of entry. Sequencing was carried out using PBMCs or T cells enriched from blood (not recorded which). The sequence derives from a woman aged 40 to 49 who had been exposed to COVID-19.

The CDR3 spells CASSLSSRAYSGNQPQHF. DNA for the CDR3: TGTGCCAGCAGTTTATCGTCCAGGGCGTACTCAGGCAATCAGCCCCAGCATTTT. The chain carries TRBV27 and TRBJ1-5; D may be TRBD1 (5 bases). Germline CDR1 is MNHEY and CDR2 is SMNVEV (reference sequence). This CDR3 is 18 amino acids long. V was pared by 0 bases and J by 2 bases, with 17 bases between.